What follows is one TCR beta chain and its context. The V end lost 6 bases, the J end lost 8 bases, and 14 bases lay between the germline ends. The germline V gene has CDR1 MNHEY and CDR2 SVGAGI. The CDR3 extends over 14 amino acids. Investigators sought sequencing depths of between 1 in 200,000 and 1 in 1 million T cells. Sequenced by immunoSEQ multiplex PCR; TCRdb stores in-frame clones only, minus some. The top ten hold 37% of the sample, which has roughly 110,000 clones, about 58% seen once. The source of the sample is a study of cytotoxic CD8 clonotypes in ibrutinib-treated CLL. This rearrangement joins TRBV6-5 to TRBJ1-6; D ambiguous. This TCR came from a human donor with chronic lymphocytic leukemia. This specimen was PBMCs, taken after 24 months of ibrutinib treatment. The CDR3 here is CASRDTREDSPLHF. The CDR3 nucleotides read TGTGCCAGCAGAGACACCCGTGAGGATTCACCCCTCCACTTT.